The 17 T cell receptor beta chains reported below all come from one sample, sequenced in a study of blood T cell repertoires in COVID-19. Assay used: immunoSEQ multiplex PCR; TCRdb lists only in-frame clones, some missing. The data show around 26,000 clones, 76% seen once. Sequencing input: peripheral blood. The receptors were gathered from a man in his 70s with acute or convalescent COVID-19.

V usage is TRBV10-2 and J usage is TRBJ2-7; D gene unclear. The germline V gene has CDR1 WSHSY and CDR2 SAAADI. The CDR3 totals 14 residues. V gave up 2 bases and J gave up 5 bases, with 13 bases separating them. The CDR3 loop reads CASSEPQGDHEQYF. The CDR3, as DNA: TGCGCCAGCAGTGAGCCCCAAGGAGACCACGAGCAGTACTTC.

This chain uses TRBV2 with TRBJ1-1, with 8 bases that match TRBD1. Trimming at V came to 6 bases and at J to 1 base, leaving 4 bases not matched to a gene. The germline V gene has CDR1 SNHLY and CDR2 FYNNEI. The CDR3 is 14 amino acids. The CDR3 region is CASRWDRRNTEAFF. The CDR3 DNA reads TGTGCCAGCAGGTGGGACAGGAGGAACACTGAAGCTTTCTTT.

V and J are TRBV2 and TRBJ1-1, with 7 bases lining up with TRBD1. This CDR3 has 12 residues. Germline trimming cut 6 bases from V and 7 bases from J; bases unmatched to any gene: 5. Looked up from germline, CDR1 is SNHLY and CDR2 is FYNNEI. The CDR3 region has the DNA TGTGCCAGCAGCAACGACAGGGTTGAAGCTTTCTTT. Its translation: CASSNDRVEAFF. The full variable domain, completed using reference TRBV2 and TRBJ1-1, is EPEVTQTPSHQVTQMGQEVILRCVPISNHLYFYWYRQILGQKVEFLVSFYNNEISEKSEIFDDQFSVERPDGSNFTLKIRSTKLEDSAMYFCASSNDRVEAFFGQGTRLTVV.

The chain links TRBV19 to TRBJ1-5; D not certain. V was clipped by 7 bases and J by 7 bases, with 11 bases between them. Germline CDR1 LNHDA, CDR2 SQIVND (reference sequence). The CDR3 loop spans 12 amino acids. The CDR3: CASTSTGQPQHF. CDR3 bases: TGTGCCAGTACCTCGACTGGGCAGCCCCAGCATTTT.

V and J are TRBV29-1 and TRBJ2-1, with D uncertain. Germline V CDR1 and CDR2: SQVTM, ANQGSEA. V dropped 3 bases and J dropped 10 bases, with 22 bases sitting between them. The CDR3 runs 15 residues. The CDR3 loop reads CSVDEQKRSFEEQFF. The CDR3 DNA is TGCAGCGTTGACGAGCAAAAACGGAGCTTTGAGGAGCAGTTCTTC.

The sample holds a few counts of this clone. The chain combines TRBV28 with TRBJ1-6, with a tentative D call TRBD1 (6 bases). Germline V gives CDR1 MDHEN, CDR2 SYDVKM. This CDR3 is built from 14 residues. Between the trimmed V and J ends, which lost 11 bases and 4 bases, there was a span of 15 bases. The CDR3, as DNA: TGTGCCGGCCGACAAGGGGGTTATAATTCACCCCTCCACTTT. This encodes CAGRQGGYNSPLHF.

The rearrangement uses TRBV4-3 and TRBJ2-1; 9 nucleotides align to TRBD1. Germline V gene sequence: CDR1 LGHNA, CDR2 YSLEER. CDR3 length equals 16 residues. J lost 4 bases, V lost 3 bases, and 7 bases had no gene match. The CDR3 loop is CASSQLDRGSYNEQFF. CDR3 sequence (DNA): TGCGCCAGCAGCCAGCTTGACAGGGGGAGTTACAATGAGCAGTTCTTC.

V and J are TRBV6-5 and TRBJ2-7; 7 nucleotides line up with TRBD2. The ends lost 6 bases at V and 3 bases at J; junction bases unmatched: 8. The CDR3 length is 14 residues. Germline CDR1 is MNHEY and CDR2 is SVGAGI. The CDR3 here is CASSRSGVIYEQYF. The CDR3 nucleotides read TGTGCCAGCAGCCGAAGCGGGGTAATCTACGAGCAGTACTTC.

The V gene is TRBV4-1, the J gene TRBJ1-5; tentative D call: TRBD1 (6 bases). The CDR3 totals 15 residues. The germline gives CDR1 MGHRA, CDR2 YSYEKL. Between the trimmed V and J ends, which lost 4 bases and 0 bases, there was a span of 10 bases. CDR3 DNA: TGCGCCAGCAGCCGCTCGGACAGTAGCAATCAGCCCCAGCATTTT. It codes for CASSRSDSSNQPQHF.

This chain connects TRBV28 to TRBJ2-6; D ambiguous. The CDR3 consists of 16 residues. Germline values: CDR1 MDHEN, CDR2 SYDVKM. V lost 5 bases, J lost 0 bases, and 11 bases lay in between. The DNA for the CDR3 is TGTGCCAGCAGTCCCGTTGGGCGCTCTGGGGCCAACGTCCTGACTTTC. Amino acid sequence: CASSPVGRSGANVLTF.

This clone came up once. The V gene is TRBV29-1, the J gene TRBJ2-3; TRBD2 aligns across 7 bases. CDR1 SQVTM and CDR2 ANQGSEA come from the germline V gene. Germline trimming cut 6 bases from V and 4 bases from J; bases unmatched to any gene: 7. There are 13 residues in the CDR3. The CDR3 DNA reads as TGCAGCGTCTCACGGGAGGTGCCAGATACGCAGTATTTT. Its translation is CSVSREVPDTQYF.

This chain connects TRBV6-5 to TRBJ2-7; 9 bases are shared with TRBD1. The germline CDR1 and CDR2 sequences are MNHEY and SVGAGI. The V and J ends lost 1 base and 4 bases, in that order; junction bases with no gene match: 2. The CDR3 consists of 14 residues. The CDR3 DNA is TGTGCCAGCAGTTACTTGACAGGGGGGTACGAGCAGTACTTC. Its protein is CASSYLTGGYEQYF.

This chain links TRBV11-2 with TRBJ1-4; 8 nucleotides match TRBD1. Trimming at V came to 0 bases and at J to 4 bases, leaving 1 base not matched to a gene. CDR1 and CDR2 (germline): SGHAT, FQNNGV. This CDR3 spans 15 amino acids. The CDR3 DNA reads as TGTGCCAGCAGCTTAGAAGGACAGGGTAATGAAAAACTGTTTTTT. The encoded protein is CASSLEGQGNEKLFF.

The rearrangement joins TRBV6-5 to TRBJ2-7; TRBD1 might be the D (6 bases). The CDR3 has 11 residues. V was clipped by 11 bases and J by 4 bases, with 12 bases between them. Germline assignment: CDR1 MNHEY and CDR2 SVGAGI. The CDR3 spells CAHRTEYEQYF. DNA of the CDR3: TGTGCCCACCGGACAGAGTACGAGCAGTACTTC.

This sequence joins TRBV10-2 and TRBJ2-7, with 8 bases that match TRBD2. Germline CDR1 reads WSHSY; CDR2 reads SAAADI. The CDR3 covers 13 residues. After removal of 6 bases from V and 2 bases from J, the junction contained 3 bases not matched to a gene. CDR3: CASSPGGTYEQYF. The CDR3 DNA reads TGCGCCAGCAGCCCGGGGGGGACCTACGAGCAGTACTTC.

The V gene is TRBV5-1, the J gene TRBJ1-1; D remains unclear. Trimming stripped 1 base from V and 7 bases from J, with 11 bases between. This CDR3 comprises 13 residues. The V gene's germline CDR1 is SGHRS and CDR2 YFSETQ. The CDR3 sequence: CASSLSSQSEAFF. DNA for the CDR3: TGCGCCAGCAGCTTGTCTTCACAGAGTGAAGCTTTCTTT.

The V call is TRBV6-2 or TRBV6-3, the J call TRBJ1-1; 7 bases are a match to TRBD1. V lost 6 bases, J lost 4 bases, and 11 bases stayed unmatched. Germline CDR1 reads MNHEY; CDR2 reads SVGEGT. The CDR3 is 15 residues long. The CDR3 DNA is TGTGCCAGCAGCCGACAGGGCGCTGGGGGCACTGAAGCTTTCTTT. Translation: CASSRQGAGGTEAFF.